These T cell receptor beta chains were read from a single sample in a study of blood T cell repertoires in COVID-19. Produced via immunoSEQ multiplex PCR; TCRdb's table is partial and in-frame only. The table includes 15,000 to 16,000 clones, about 80% detected once. Sequencing was done on a sample of peripheral blood. Receptor source: a man between 65 and 80 years old with active or convalescent COVID-19. The CDR3 runs from the conserved cysteine through the conserved F or W. D genes are given only for firm matches. Some rows have no size entry. The others give once, few or many, or a class for an expanded clone.

j_call clone_size v_call d_call cdr3_aa cdr3_nt
TRBJ2-7 few TRBV5-6 TRBD1 CASSSRDSYEQYF TGTGCCAGCAGCTCCCGGGACAGCTACGAGCAGTACTTC
TRBJ2-1 NA TRBV30 NA CAWSVLSHNEQFF TGTGCCTGGAGTGTACTTTCACACAATGAGCAGTTCTTC
TRBJ2-1 once TRBV14 TRBD2 CASSQLVAGDNEQFF TGTGCCAGCAGCCAATTAGTAGCGGGGGACAATGAGCAGTTCTTC
TRBJ2-1 NA TRBV20-1 NA CSASLAAGPYNEQFF TGCAGTGCTAGTCTCGCGGCAGGGCCCTACAATGAGCAGTTCTTC
TRBJ1-6 NA TRBV29-1 NA CSVERRVCSPLHF TGCAGCGTTGAAAGACGGGTATGTTCACCCCTCCACTTT
TRBJ1-2 NA TRBV12-3/TRBV12-4 NA CASLSVDYGYTF TGTGCCAGCCTATCCGTGGACTATGGCTACACCTTC
TRBJ2-3 NA TRBV28 NA CASSLSRLGTDTQYF TGTGCCAGCAGTTTAAGTAGGCTAGGCACAGATACGCAGTATTTT
TRBJ1-3 few TRBV28 TRBD1 CASSLGQGAGNTIYF TGTGCCAGCAGTTTGGGACAGGGTGCCGGAAACACCATATATTTT
TRBJ2-1 NA TRBV19 NA CASSIEPRFSYNEQFF TGTGCCAGTAGTATCGAACCGAGGTTCTCCTACAATGAGCAGTTCTTC
TRBJ2-1 few TRBV6-2/TRBV6-3 TRBD2 CASSGGSLNEQFF TGTGCCAGCAGTGGCGGGAGCCTAAATGAGCAGTTCTTC
TRBJ2-5 NA TRBV5-4 NA CASSLPRVGGMETQYF TGTGCCAGCAGCTTACCACGCGTTGGGGGGATGGAGACCCAGTACTTC
TRBJ1-2 NA TRBV4-2 NA CASSQVWGDYGYTF TGTGCCAGCAGCCAAGTTTGGGGGGACTATGGCTACACCTTC
TRBJ1-2 NA TRBV28 NA CASTRGSQGYGYTF TGTGCCAGCACCAGGGGTTCGCAGGGCTATGGCTACACCTTC
TRBJ1-2 NA TRBV5-1 TRBD1 CASRTGDGYGYTF TGCGCCAGCCGGACAGGGGACGGCTATGGCTACACCTTC
TRBJ2-2 NA TRBV5-1 TRBD1 CASSWGTGGTGELFF TGCGCCAGCAGCTGGGGGACAGGGGGCACCGGGGAGCTGTTTTTT
TRBJ1-5 NA TRBV3-1/TRBV3-2 NA CASSQSGRDQPQHF TGTGCCAGCAGCCAATCAGGGAGGGATCAGCCCCAGCATTTT
TRBJ1-1 NA TRBV10-3 NA CAIRGPNTEAFF TGTGCCATCAGGGGGCCGAACACTGAAGCTTTCTTT
TRBJ2-7 NA TRBV7-9 TRBD1 CASSLKGQPAEQYF TGTGCCAGCAGCTTAAAGGGACAGCCCGCCGAGCAGTACTTC